This TCR beta chain was captured in a study of blood T cell repertoires in COVID-19. Study background: The study drew acute and convalescent COVID-19 samples from the United States, Italy and Spain. Sources were T cells, B-cell-depleted T cells, or PBMCs; the material itself was cDNA or gDNA.

Data came from immunoSEQ multiplex PCR; TCRdb stores just in-frame clones and leaves some out. The sample holds more than 200,000 clones, around 88% seen once. CDR1 and CDR2 from the germline V gene are SGHTA and FQGNSA. V was clipped by 3 bases and J by 3 bases, with 11 bases between them. The CDR3 consists of 15 residues. This TCR was sampled from a man aged 80 or over with acute or convalescent COVID-19. The chain uses TRBV7-2 and TRBJ1-4, with D unresolved. The specimen was peripheral blood. As DNA, the CDR3 is TGTGCCAGCAGCTTTAACGGGGTTGCTAATGAAAAACTGTTTTTT. It specifies CASSFNGVANEKLFF.